The 23 T cell receptor beta chains below all came from one sample that was sequenced in a study of radiotherapy plus CTLA-4 blockade in lung cancer. This table comes from immunoSEQ multiplex PCR, and its TCRdb copy is limited to in-frame clones, with some not included. The sample holds about 85,000 clones, roughly 86% seen once. The material was peripheral blood, obtained from a patient treated with radiotherapy plus ipilimumab. All receptors come from a human donor with non-small cell lung cancer who had a partial response to radiotherapy plus ipilimumab.

CDR3 region: CASSPRTGFYDGYTF. The CDR3 DNA reads TGTGCCAGCTCACCCCGGACAGGATTTTATGATGGCTACACCTTC. V usage is TRBV18 and J usage is TRBJ1-2; 7 nucleotides agree with TRBD1. In germline, CDR1 is KGHSH, CDR2 LQKENI. The CDR3 is 15 amino acids. V lost 3 bases to trimming and J lost 6 bases; unmatched junction nucleotides: 10.

In this sample, this clone turned up a few times. CDR3 sequence reads: CATTGTSGRTGREQYF. CDR3 bases: TGTGCCACCACCGGGACTAGCGGGAGGACCGGCCGCGAGCAGTACTTC. This chain joins TRBV10-3 and TRBJ2-7; 15 bases fit TRBD2. Germline V gene sequence: CDR1 ENHRY, CDR2 SYGVKD. The CDR3 consists of 16 residues. The V and J ends lost 10 bases and 6 bases, in that order; junction bases with no gene match: 13.

The rearrangement joins TRBV5-1 to TRBJ2-3, with 9 nucleotides matching TRBD1. The CDR3 totals 16 residues. The J segment lost 3 bases and the V segment lost 0 bases, leaving 5 bases of the junction unmatched. Germline CDR1 and CDR2: SGHRS and YFSETQ. CDR3 bases: TGCGCCAGCAGCTTGGCCGGGACAGGGCAAACAGATACGCAGTATTTT. Residues: CASSLAGTGQTDTQYF.

The rearrangement joins TRBV30 to TRBJ2-1, with D possibly being TRBD1 (5 bases). This CDR3 region has 15 residues. CDR1 GTSNPN and CDR2 SVGIG come from the germline V gene (reference sequence). The V end was cut by 5 bases, the J end by 3 bases, with 17 bases between. For the CDR3, the DNA is TGTGCCTGGTCTAAGGGGTTCCAGGGCTACAATGAGCAGTTCTTC. Protein: CAWSKGFQGYNEQFF.

Only one count was recorded for this clone. The genes are TRBV30 and TRBJ2-7; possible D gene TRBD1, 5 bases. Germline V gene lookup returns CDR1 GTSNPN and CDR2 SVGIG (reference sequence). Trimming pared 3 bases from V and 2 bases from J, leaving 11 bases between. This CDR3 is built from 13 residues. CDR3 region: CAWRGPGTYEQYF. CDR3 DNA sequence: TGTGCCTGGAGGGGCCCAGGGACCTACGAGCAGTACTTC. The full variable domain, rest sourced from reference TRBV30 and TRBJ2-7, is SQTIHQWPATLVQPVGSPLSLECTVEGTSNPNLYWYRQAAGRGLQLLFYSVGIGQISSEVPQNLSASRPQDRQFILSSKKLLLSDSGFYLCAWRGPGTYEQYFGPGTRLTVT.

V and J are TRBV4-1 and TRBJ2-3, with TRBD1 matching 8 bases. CDR1 and CDR2 from the germline V gene are MGHRA and YSYEKL. The CDR3 is made up of 19 amino acids. After removal of 4 bases from V and 0 bases from J, the junction contained 15 bases not matched to a gene. CDR3 amino acids: CASSPPYPGTGKSTDTQYF. The CDR3 DNA follows: TGCGCCAGCAGCCCCCCATACCCCGGGACAGGAAAAAGCACAGATACGCAGTATTTT.

This sequence joins TRBV5-1 and TRBJ1-1; D ambiguous. CDR1 and CDR2 (germline): SGHRS, YFSETQ. The CDR3 runs to 15 residues. Trimming took 5 bases from V and 3 from J, leaving 17 bases between them. In DNA, the CDR3 is TGCGCCAGCAGGCCGAATGCGGGAACCTACACTGAAGCTTTCTTT. Its protein product is CASRPNAGTYTEAFF. The entire variable domain, with the rest obtained from reference TRBV5-1 and TRBJ1-1, is as follows: KAGVTQTPRYLIKTRGQQVTLSCSPISGHRSVSWYQQTPGQGLQFLFEYFSETQRNKGNFPGRFSGRQFSNSRSEMNVSTLELGDSALYLCASRPNAGTYTEAFFGQGTRLTVV.

The chain combines TRBV19 with TRBJ2-7, with TRBD2 identical over 13 bases. The V gene end was trimmed by 5 bases and the J gene end by 3 bases; junction bases not matched to a gene: 4. CDR1 and CDR2 from the germline V gene are LNHDA and SQIVND (reference sequence). CDR3 length equals 15 residues. The CDR3 nucleotides read TGTGCCAGTAGTCGGACTAGCGGGAGTTTCTACGAGCAGTACTTC. It yields the protein CASSRTSGSFYEQYF.

This rearrangement joins TRBV19 to TRBJ2-5, with D perhaps matching TRBD1 (6 bases). Between the trimmed V and J ends, which lost 8 bases and 0 bases, there was a span of 10 bases. The CDR3 extends over 13 amino acids. The germline V gene has CDR1 LNHDA and CDR2 SQIVND (reference sequence). CDR3 loop: CASAGQYQETQYF. For the CDR3, the DNA is TGTGCCAGTGCAGGACAGTACCAAGAGACCCAGTACTTC.

The chain is built from TRBV28 and TRBJ1-5; 7 nucleotides agree with TRBD1. Trimming at V came to 5 bases and at J to 0 bases, leaving 10 bases not matched to a gene. This CDR3 has 17 residues. CDR1 MDHEN and CDR2 SYDVKM come from the germline V gene. The CDR3 loop reads CASSLPRTGASNQPQHF. CDR3 in DNA: TGTGCCAGCAGTCTCCCTCGGACAGGTGCTAGCAATCAGCCCCAGCATTTT. The variable domain in full, with the rest retrieved from reference TRBV28 and TRBJ1-5, is DVKVTQSSRYLVKRTGEKVFLECVQDMDHENMFWYRQDPGLGLRLIYFSYDVKMKEKGDIPEGYSVSREKKERFSLILESASTNQTSMYLCASSLPRTGASNQPQHFGDGTRLSIL.

The CDR3 nucleotides are TGTGCCTGGAGGAGGGGGAGGGCGGGGACCGGGGAGCTGTTTTTT. Protein product: CAWRRGRAGTGELFF. The rearrangement links TRBV30 to TRBJ2-2; TRBD2 might be the D (7 bases). This CDR3 is 15 amino acids long. Deletions cut 3 bases from V and 5 bases from J, with 16 bases between. CDR1 is GTSNPN and CDR2 is SVGIG in the germline V gene (reference sequence).

This clone was counted between two and nine times. The V call is TRBV7-2, the J call TRBJ2-1; maybe TRBD1 (5 bases). V lost 0 bases and J lost 4, with 10 bases in between. Looked up from germline, CDR1 is SGHTA and CDR2 is FQGNSA. There are 15 residues in the CDR3. The CDR3 nucleotides read TGTGCCAGCAGCTTAGCAAGGGGCCAATACAATGAGCAGTTCTTC. The encoded protein is CASSLARGQYNEQFF.

This clone was picked up a small number of times. Other nucleotide sequences from this sample produce the same CDR3. The CDR3 protein is CAISESPGYNYGYTF. CDR3 DNA sequence: TGTGCCATCAGTGAGTCTCCGGGTTACAACTATGGCTACACCTTC. The gene calls are TRBV10-3 and TRBJ1-2; no clear D. The V and J ends lost 0 bases and 2 bases respectively, with 10 bases between them. The CDR3 length is 15 residues. CDR1 and CDR2 from the germline V gene are ENHRY and SYGVKD.

The chain carries TRBV7-3 and TRBJ2-1; 7 bases agree with TRBD2. CDR3 length: 16 residues. V was clipped by 5 bases and J by 4 bases; unmatched bases: 11. Germline CDR1 and CDR2: SGHTA and FQGTGA. CDR3 DNA: TGTGCCAGCAGCCCCGTAGCTAGCGGAGTATACAATGAGCAGTTCTTC. Its protein is CASSPVASGVYNEQFF.

The rearrangement links TRBV6-6 to TRBJ1-1; D unclear. V lost 4 bases to trimming and J lost 4 bases, with 10 bases between them. The V gene's germline CDR1 is MNHNY and CDR2 SVGAGI (reference sequence). CDR3 length equals 13 residues. In nucleotides, the CDR3 is TGTGCCAGCAGTTTCCTGGGAGGCACTGAAGCTTTCTTT. Translated: CASSFLGGTEAFF.

The chain couples TRBV18 to TRBJ1-3, with D perhaps TRBD1 (5 bases). The ends were cut back, 4 bases at V and 0 bases at J, with 13 bases in the middle. This CDR3 region has 16 residues. Germline loops: CDR1 KGHSH, CDR2 LQKENI. The CDR3 protein is CASSRLDSLSGNTIYF. CDR3 sequence (DNA): TGTGCCAGCTCACGTTTAGACAGCCTCTCTGGAAACACCATATATTTT.

In nucleotides, the CDR3 is TGTGCCAGCAGCTCGACGGCGGGAGGTGCTAATGAGCAGTTCTTC. Protein product: CASSSTAGGANEQFF. This chain joins TRBV7-3 and TRBJ2-1, with 8 bases lining up with TRBD2. V lost 4 bases and J lost 7; bases outside the gene matches: 9. The CDR3 extends over 15 amino acids. Germline-derived CDR1 and CDR2 are SGHTA and FQGTGA.

The chain combines TRBV28 with TRBJ1-2, with D tentatively TRBD1 (6 bases). The CDR3 is 15 amino acids. V lost 8 bases, J lost 8 bases, and 24 bases lay in between. The germline CDR1 and CDR2 sequences are MDHEN and SYDVKM. In DNA form, the CDR3 reads TGTGCCAGCCGCCTATCCGCGGGCGGCAGGGGCGGCTACACCTTC. Its translation is CASRLSAGGRGGYTF.

V usage is TRBV13 and J usage is TRBJ2-1; the D gene is possibly TRBD2 (6 bases). V lost 6 bases to trimming and J lost 2 bases, with 14 bases between them. Looked up from germline, CDR1 is PRHDT and CDR2 is FYEKMQ (reference sequence). This CDR3 region has 15 residues. The DNA of the CDR3 is TGTGCCAGCAGTCCGGGACTCGGGGCCTACAATGAGCAGTTCTTC. Translating it yields CASSPGLGAYNEQFF.

In regard to this clone: The junction and the germline gene differ at one end; a read error may be behind it. This chain links TRBV7-7 with TRBJ2-3; the D is unclear. CDR1 is SSHAT, CDR2 FNYEAQ, per germline (reference sequence). The CDR3 runs 13 residues. CDR3 loop: CASSLERRDTQYF. CDR3 sequence (DNA): TGTGCTAGCAGCTTAGAGCGAAGAGATACGCAGTATTTT.

The genes are TRBV7-9 and TRBJ2-1; 12 nucleotides match TRBD2. The germline gives CDR1 SEHNR, CDR2 FQNEAQ (reference sequence). The CDR3 consists of 17 residues. The trim removed 3 bases at V and 0 bases at J, leaving 3 bases unmatched. CDR3 in DNA: TGTGCCAGCAGCTTTGGACTAGCGGGAACCTCCTACAATGAGCAGTTCTTC. This codes for CASSFGLAGTSYNEQFF.

The chain's CDR3 is CSAVRDQQYV. Here the CDR3 DNA reads TGCAGTGCCGTGCGGGACCAGCAGTACGTC. The chain has TRBV20-1 and TRBJ2-7, with D maybe TRBD2 (6 bases). Germline CDR1 reads DFQATT; CDR2 reads SNEGSKA (reference sequence). The V end was cut by 6 bases, the J end by 8 bases, with 11 bases between. The length of the CDR3 is 10 residues.

The chain joins TRBV27 to TRBJ1-4, with D unclear. CDR3 length: 14 amino acids. V shed 3 bases and J shed 0 bases, with 5 bases lying between them. From germline, CDR1 is MNHEY and CDR2 SMNVEV (reference sequence). The CDR3 DNA follows: TGTGCCAGCAGTTTTGGAGCAACTAATGAAAAACTGTTTTTT. Amino acid sequence: CASSFGATNEKLFF.